This T cell receptor beta chain was retrieved from a study of PD-L1 blockade in urothelial cancer. Study-level information: Blood was analyzed 3 weeks (second dose) and 6 weeks after treatment start. T cells were recovered from blood samples at a median of roughly 150,000.

The time point here: pretreatment peripheral blood. Patients' urothelial carcinoma was locally advanced or metastatic. For each patient, 1 to 8 samples were obtained, pretreatment and on-treatment. Germline V gives CDR1 KGHSH, CDR2 LQKENI. The CDR3 has 13 amino acids. The V end lost 1 base, the J end lost 5 bases, and 9 bases lay between the germline ends. TCRdb keeps only in-frame clones here, not all; method: immunoSEQ multiplex PCR. The table records 65,000 to 90,000 clones, 84% of them present only once. The sequence was obtained from an older woman with urothelial cancer. Sample: PBMCs, taken around atezolizumab (anti-PD-L1) treatment. The chain carries TRBV18 and TRBJ2-7; D ambiguous. Here the CDR3 DNA reads TGTGCCAGCTCACCACTGTCTAGTAACGAGCAGTACTTC. Its translation is CASSPLSSNEQYF.